Presented here are 24 T cell receptor beta chains from one specimen sequenced in a study of blood T cell repertoires in COVID-19. Here immunoSEQ multiplex PCR was the method, and the copy in TCRdb shows in-frame clones only, minus some. Among over 90,000 clones listed, 81% were seen once. Sample: peripheral blood. All receptors come from an elderly man with COVID-19, enrolled during active disease.

This chain links TRBV5-5 with TRBJ2-2; 7 positions match TRBD2. Losses at the gene ends were 1 base for V and 4 bases for J; bases not matched to a gene: 13. The CDR3 contains 18 residues. Germline CDR1 reads SGHKS; CDR2 reads YYEKEE (reference sequence). CDR3 sequence reads: CASSLTYWTGGSTGELFF. CDR3 bases: TGTGCCAGCAGCTTGACCTACTGGACGGGGGGAAGCACCGGGGAGCTGTTTTTT.

V is TRBV7-6 and J is TRBJ2-7; D is uncertain. This CDR3 is 16 amino acids long. Germline loops: CDR1 SGHVS, CDR2 FNYEAQ. Trimming stripped 5 bases from V and 0 bases from J, with 17 bases between. CDR3 in amino acids: CASSKRTGRNSYEQYF. CDR3 in DNA: TGTGCCAGCAGCAAAAGAACGGGTAGGAACTCCTACGAGCAGTACTTC.

The chain couples TRBV12-3 or TRBV12-4 to TRBJ1-2; 7 positions agree with TRBD1. The CDR3 runs to 13 residues. V trimming: 6 bases; J trimming: 4 bases; junction bases outside the gene matches: 5. The CDR3, as DNA: TGTGCCAGCAGCTTGACAGGGATCTATGGCTACACCTTC. It encodes CASSLTGIYGYTF.

This clone was counted a few times. The genes are TRBV18 and TRBJ2-2; weak D call: TRBD1 (5 bases). Germline V gene lookup returns CDR1 KGHSH and CDR2 LQKENI. Deletions cut 1 base from V and 7 bases from J, with 13 bases between. The CDR3 consists of 15 residues. CDR3 protein: CASSPLETAFGELFF. Here the CDR3 DNA reads TGTGCCAGCTCACCACTGGAGACAGCGTTCGGGGAGCTGTTTTTT.

This chain uses TRBV21-1 with TRBJ1-5; the table's D call, TRBD1, has no DNA check behind it. TRBV21-1 constitutes a pseudogene. The CDR3 runs 15 residues. The CDR3 is CASIHQGGSNQPQHF. CDR3 bases: TGTGCCAGCATCCACCAGGGGGGAAGCAATCAGCCCCAGCATTTT.

The genes are TRBV18 and TRBJ2-7, with D hard to call. This CDR3 comprises 15 residues. Trimming removed 3 bases from V and 2 bases from J, with 14 bases in between. Germline CDR1 KGHSH, CDR2 LQKENI. The CDR3 spells CASSPLFGTTYEQYF. The CDR3 DNA follows: TGTGCCAGCTCACCTCTTTTTGGCACCACCTACGAGCAGTACTTC.

The V call is TRBV7-2, the J call TRBJ2-1; TRBD1 aligns across 9 bases. V was pared by 5 bases and J by 3 bases, with 5 bases of the junction left unmatched. This CDR3 region has 15 residues. Germline V gene sequence: CDR1 SGHTA, CDR2 FQGNSA. CDR3 region: CASSETGGFYNEQFF. The CDR3 bases are TGTGCCAGCAGCGAAACAGGGGGCTTCTACAATGAGCAGTTCTTC.

The chain has TRBV10-3 and TRBJ2-7; 9 bases align to TRBD1. Germline V gene lookup returns CDR1 ENHRY and CDR2 SYGVKD. The CDR3 contains 16 residues. The V and J ends lost 7 bases and 6 bases, in that order; junction bases with no gene match: 16. CDR3 in amino acids: CAIKEPPGQGRREQYF. The CDR3 DNA is TGTGCCATCAAGGAGCCCCCGGGACAGGGTCGGCGCGAGCAGTACTTC.

This clone was seen just once. The chain has TRBV9 and TRBJ2-3, with 11 bases identical to TRBD2. Trimming cost V 0 bases and J 2 bases; bases outside gene matches: 8. This CDR3 has 18 residues. The germline V gene encodes CDR1 SGDLS and CDR2 YYNGEE. The CDR3 nucleotides read TGTGCCAGCAGCGTAGACCCCGGGACTAGCGGACTCACAGATACGCAGTATTTT. This encodes CASSVDPGTSGLTDTQYF. Supplemented by reference TRBV9 and TRBJ2-3, the full variable domain reads DSGVTQTPKHLITATGQRVTLRCSPRSGDLSVYWYQQSLDQGLQFLIQYYNGEERAKGNILERFSAQQFPDLHSELNLSSLELGDSALYFCASSVDPGTSGLTDTQYFGPGTRLTVL.

This CDR3 is CASSFSAEAFF. The CDR3 region has the DNA TGTGCCAGCAGTTTTAGCGCTGAAGCTTTCTTT. This chain uses TRBV12-3 or TRBV12-4 with TRBJ1-1; D is undetermined. Trimming took off 3 bases at V and 6 bases at J, with 5 bases between the two ends. The CDR3 length is 11 residues.

The rearrangement links TRBV2 to TRBJ2-1; 9 bases are a match to TRBD2. Trimming took 0 bases from V and 9 from J; bases not matched to a gene: 3. CDR3 length: 14 residues. Germline-derived CDR1 and CDR2 are SNHLY and FYNNEI. CDR3 in amino acids: CASSEARGGGEQFF. CDR3 nucleotides: TGTGCCAGCAGTGAAGCGCGGGGGGGCGGTGAGCAGTTCTTC.

J is TRBJ1-3 and V is TRBV5-1, with D unresolved. Germline V gene data show CDR1 as SGHRS and CDR2 as YFSETQ. V was pared by 0 bases and J by 5 bases, with 9 bases between. The CDR3 runs to 14 residues. CDR3 DNA sequence: TGCGCCAGCAGCTTGGCGGAGGGAAGAAACACCATATATTTT. This translates into CASSLAEGRNTIYF.

This clone came up once. The rearrangement joins TRBV29-1 to TRBJ1-1; D is unclear. This CDR3 is built from 14 residues. Germline V lookup: CDR1 SQVTM, CDR2 ANQGSEA. Trimming pared 2 bases from V and 1 base from J, leaving 11 bases between. The CDR3 nucleotides are TGCAGCGTTGAATGGAACAGACGGAACACTGAAGCTTTCTTT. Translated, it gives CSVEWNRRNTEAFF.

In nucleotides, the CDR3 is TGTGCCAGCAGCCAGGGGCGGTCCTCTGGAAACACCATATATTTT. Protein: CASSQGRSSGNTIYF. This chain links TRBV3-1 (or the pseudogene TRBV3-2) with TRBJ1-3; D possibly corresponds to TRBD1 (5 bases). CDR1 is LGHDT, CDR2 YNNKEL, per germline (reference sequence). The CDR3 sequence is 15 residues long. Trimming stripped 3 bases from V and 0 bases from J, with 9 bases between.

The rearrangement uses TRBV5-1 and TRBJ2-5; TRBD2 matches at 8 bases. This CDR3 contains 15 residues. V was pared by 0 bases and J by 3 bases, with 4 bases of the junction left unmatched. CDR1 and CDR2 (germline): SGHRS, YFSETQ. In nucleotides, the CDR3 is TGCGCCAGCAGCTTGGCCCCGACTAGCGAAGAGACCCAGTACTTC. Translation: CASSLAPTSEETQYF.

The chain has TRBV30 and TRBJ2-1, with TRBD2 matching 7 bases. The CDR3 length is 16 residues. The V segment lost 2 bases and the J segment 4 bases; nucleotides outside the gene matches: 11. Germline values: CDR1 GTSNPN, CDR2 SVGIG (reference sequence). Written as DNA, the CDR3 is TGTGCCTGGAGTCTAGCCGGGCGGGGGAGATACAATGAGCAGTTCTTC. It encodes CAWSLAGRGRYNEQFF.

This chain joins TRBV6-2 or TRBV6-3 and TRBJ1-2, with D hard to call. This CDR3 region has 13 residues. Trimming pared 2 bases from V and 8 bases from J, leaving 12 bases between. Germline V gene lookup returns CDR1 MNHEY and CDR2 SVGEGT. This chain's CDR3 is CASSYSQMAGYTF. Written as DNA, the CDR3 is TGTGCCAGCAGTTACAGTCAGATGGCCGGCTACACCTTC.

The rearrangement uses TRBV7-3 and TRBJ2-3; 7 bases map to TRBD1. Looked up from germline, CDR1 is SGHTA and CDR2 is FQGTGA. The V and J ends lost 5 bases and 9 bases, in that order; junction bases with no gene match: 11. This CDR3 is 14 amino acids long. CDR3 in DNA: TGTGCCAGCAGCCGTGGACAGGCGGAAGGCACGCAGTATTTT. It codes for CASSRGQAEGTQYF.

The chain is built from TRBV30 and TRBJ2-7; 9 bases fit TRBD1. Germline-derived CDR1 and CDR2 are GTSNPN and SVGIG (reference sequence). The CDR3 sequence is 15 residues long. The V and J ends lost 4 bases and 0 bases, in that order; junction bases with no gene match: 7. DNA for the CDR3: TGTGCCTGGATCGCCGGGACAGGGTTCTCCTACGAGCAGTACTTC. Its protein product is CAWIAGTGFSYEQYF.

This chain links TRBV19 with TRBJ2-2; maybe TRBD1 (6 bases). From germline, CDR1 is LNHDA and CDR2 SQIVND (reference sequence). V lost 5 bases and J 6 bases, leaving 16 bases between the germline ends. This CDR3 contains 15 residues. The CDR3 DNA reads as TGTGCCAGTAGTGTGGGACACCGTTCATCCGGGGAGCTGTTTTTT. Translated, it gives CASSVGHRSSGELFF.

This clone has only one observation. The genes are TRBV9 and TRBJ2-3, with TRBD2 matching 9 bases. The CDR3 is 16 residues long. Germline-derived CDR1 and CDR2 are SGDLS and YYNGEE. V lost 3 bases to trimming and J lost 2 bases; unmatched junction nucleotides: 7. CDR3 sequence (DNA): TGTGCCAGCAGCGAGTTAGCGGGAGACCACACAGATACGCAGTATTTT. It is translated as CASSELAGDHTDTQYF. The complete variable domain, with remaining parts taken from reference TRBV9 and TRBJ2-3, reads DSGVTQTPKHLITATGQRVTLRCSPRSGDLSVYWYQQSLDQGLQFLIQYYNGEERAKGNILERFSAQQFPDLHSELNLSSLELGDSALYFCASSELAGDHTDTQYFGPGTRLTVL.

The rearrangement joins TRBV19 to TRBJ1-5; 7 positions agree with TRBD1. Germline assignment: CDR1 LNHDA and CDR2 SQIVND (reference sequence). CDR3 length equals 19 residues. J gave up 0 bases and V 1 base, and 12 bases lay outside the gene matches. CDR3: CASSIAQQGGLYSNQPQHF. The CDR3 nucleotides read TGTGCCAGTAGTATAGCCCAGCAAGGGGGCCTTTATAGCAATCAGCCCCAGCATTTT.

V gene TRBV19 combines with J gene TRBJ2-2; D is perhaps TRBD2 (6 bases). This CDR3 region has 15 residues. The germline gives CDR1 LNHDA, CDR2 SQIVND (reference sequence). With 3 bases removed from V and 1 base from J, the gap between germline ends came to 9 bases. The chain's CDR3 is CASSMGGRNTGELFF. CDR3 nucleotides: TGTGCCAGTAGTATGGGGGGACGGAACACCGGGGAGCTGTTTTTT.

This clone showed up just once. This chain connects TRBV28 to TRBJ2-5; tentative D call: TRBD1 (6 bases). V lost 7 bases, J lost 4 bases, and 19 bases lay in between. Germline CDR1 MDHEN, CDR2 SYDVKM. The CDR3 is 15 amino acids. The DNA of the CDR3 is TGTGCCAGCACTCTAAGTATGGGACAACTAGAGACCCAGTACTTC. Translating it yields CASTLSMGQLETQYF.